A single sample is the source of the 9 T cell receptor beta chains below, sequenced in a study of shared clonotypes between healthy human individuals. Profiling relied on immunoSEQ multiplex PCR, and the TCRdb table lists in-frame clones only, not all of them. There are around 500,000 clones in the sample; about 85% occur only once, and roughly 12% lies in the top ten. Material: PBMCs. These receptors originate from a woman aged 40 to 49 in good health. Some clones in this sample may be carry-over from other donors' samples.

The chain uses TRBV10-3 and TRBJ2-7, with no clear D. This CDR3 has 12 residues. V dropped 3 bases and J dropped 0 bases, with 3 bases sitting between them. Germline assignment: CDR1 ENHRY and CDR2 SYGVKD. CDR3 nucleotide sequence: TGTGCCATCAGTGACAACTCCTACGAGCAGTACTTC. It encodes CAISDNSYEQYF.

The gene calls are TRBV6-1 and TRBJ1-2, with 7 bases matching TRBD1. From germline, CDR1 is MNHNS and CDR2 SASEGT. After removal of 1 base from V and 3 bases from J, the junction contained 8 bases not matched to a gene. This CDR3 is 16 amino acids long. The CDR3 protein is CASSEGGVGTDYGYTF. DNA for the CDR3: TGTGCCAGCAGTGAAGGGGGAGTGGGGACAGACTATGGCTACACCTTC.

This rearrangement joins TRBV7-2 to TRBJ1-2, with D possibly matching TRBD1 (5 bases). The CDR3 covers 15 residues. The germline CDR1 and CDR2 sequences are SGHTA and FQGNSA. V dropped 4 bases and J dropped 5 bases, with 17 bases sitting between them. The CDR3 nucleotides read TGTGCCAGCAGCTGGGGGTTCGACAGCCTATATGGCTACACCTTC. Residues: CASSWGFDSLYGYTF.

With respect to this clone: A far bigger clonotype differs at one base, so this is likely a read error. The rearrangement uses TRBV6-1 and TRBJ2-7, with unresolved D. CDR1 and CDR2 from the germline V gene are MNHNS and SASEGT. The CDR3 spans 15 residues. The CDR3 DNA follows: TGTGCCCGCAGTGAAGCAGCCTATTATATCTACGAGCAGTACTTC. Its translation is CARSEAAYYIYEQYF.

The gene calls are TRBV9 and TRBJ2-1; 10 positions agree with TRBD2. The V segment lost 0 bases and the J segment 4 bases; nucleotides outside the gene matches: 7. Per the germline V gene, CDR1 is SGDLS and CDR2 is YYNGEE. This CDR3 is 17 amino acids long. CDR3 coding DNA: TGTGCCAGCAGCGTAGAGGGAGCGGGAGGGCCATACAATGAGCAGTTCTTC. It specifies CASSVEGAGGPYNEQFF.

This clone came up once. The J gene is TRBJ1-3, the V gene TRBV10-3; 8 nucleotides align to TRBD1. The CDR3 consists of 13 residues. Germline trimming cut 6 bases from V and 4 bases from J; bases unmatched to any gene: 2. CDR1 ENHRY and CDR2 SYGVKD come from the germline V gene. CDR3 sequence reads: CAIRTGEGNTIYF. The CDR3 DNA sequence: TGTGCCATCAGGACAGGGGAGGGAAACACCATATATTTT.

The CDR3 nucleotides are TGTGCCAGCAGCTTAGTTGGTCAGGGGGATGGCTACACCTTC. This encodes CASSLVGQGDGYTF. The chain employs TRBV7-9 and TRBJ1-2; TRBD1 matches at 7 bases. V was clipped by 1 base and J by 6 bases; unmatched bases: 5. Germline-derived CDR1 and CDR2 are SEHNR and FQNEAQ (reference sequence). The CDR3 spans 14 residues.

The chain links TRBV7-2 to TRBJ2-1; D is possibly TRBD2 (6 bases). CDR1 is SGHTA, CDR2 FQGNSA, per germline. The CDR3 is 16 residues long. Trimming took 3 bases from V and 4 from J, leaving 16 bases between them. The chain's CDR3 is CASSLGDKGRYNEQFF. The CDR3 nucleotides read TGTGCCAGCAGCTTGGGAGACAAGGGGAGGTACAATGAGCAGTTCTTC.

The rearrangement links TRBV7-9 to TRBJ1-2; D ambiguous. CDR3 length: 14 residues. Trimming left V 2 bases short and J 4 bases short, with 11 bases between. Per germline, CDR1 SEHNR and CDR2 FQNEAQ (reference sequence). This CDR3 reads CASSLMRLTYGYTF. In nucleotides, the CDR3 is TGTGCCAGCAGCTTAATGAGGTTGACCTATGGCTACACCTTC. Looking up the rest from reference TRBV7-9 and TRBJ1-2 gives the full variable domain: DTGVSQNPRHKITKRGQNVTFRCDPISEHNRLYWYRQTLGQGPEFLTYFQNEAQLEKSRLLSDRFSAERPKGSFSTLEIQRTEQGDSAMYLCASSLMRLTYGYTFGSGTRLTVV.